This TCR beta chain was identified during a study of T-cell memory formation after mild COVID-19. Barcoded TCR alpha and TCR beta cDNA libraries with UMIs came from 5'RACE using constant-segment primers. A single record per CDR3 protein comes from TCRdb applying MiXCR to the 5' RACE reads. The table shows some 40,000 distinct CDR3 sequences, with 7.3% occurring only once. The V end lost 9 bases, the J end lost 2 bases, and 8 bases lay between the germline ends. The germline V gene has CDR1 ENHRY and CDR2 SYGVKD. The CDR3 has 12 residues. This clonotype has more than one count but fewer than ten. The target antigen is unknown. Study outcomes and limitations: Second-wave clones peaking on day 37 lacked confirmed SARS-CoV-2 specificity. Among CD4+ contracting clones, most were CM and EM, and CD8+ ones EMRA.

The chain uses TRBV10-3 and TRBJ1-5; D may be TRBD1 (6 bases). The TCR sequence derives from a man aged 18 to 30 who had mild COVID-19 (a few samples of this study predate the infection). Cell type and time point are not known. Sequencing was carried out using PBMCs or a T cell subset sorted from them (not recorded which). CDR3 region: CAIRQGNQPQHF. CDR3 DNA: TGTGCCATTCGACAGGGCAATCAGCCCCAGCATTTT.